Following are 20 T cell receptor beta chains from one sample sequenced in a study of blood T cells in healthy people across ages. The use of a sample-barcoded 5' primer and a J-beta primer mix characterized a second PCR of about 7 to 12 cycles. TCRdb reprocessed the 5' RACE reads with MiXCR, giving one entry per CDR3 protein. The repertoire holds around 1.5 million distinct CDR3 sequences, approximately 60% seen once, with roughly 7% in the top ten. Specimen: blood. All receptors come from a man between 18 and 29 years old in good health.

This clonotype was seen a single time. The chain joins TRBV6-5 to TRBJ2-1, with D tentatively TRBD2 (5 bases). Per the germline V gene, CDR1 is MNHEY and CDR2 is SVGAGI. Trimming left V 5 bases short and J 7 bases short, with 12 bases between. This CDR3 comprises 13 residues. In DNA, the CDR3 is TGTGCCAGCAGTAGCGGACTTCCAAATGAGCAGTTCTTC. Amino acid sequence: CASSSGLPNEQFF.

A single count supports this clonotype. The rearrangement uses TRBV29-1 and TRBJ1-1; 9 bases are a match to TRBD1. V shed 6 bases, J shed 4 bases, and the junction held 9 bases outside the gene matches. Germline-derived CDR1 and CDR2 are SQVTM and ANQGSEA. This CDR3 comprises 14 residues. The chain's CDR3 is CSVHTQGASTEAFF. In DNA, the CDR3 is TGCAGCGTACACACACAGGGGGCGAGCACTGAAGCTTTCTTT. Looking up the rest from reference TRBV29-1 and TRBJ1-1 gives the full variable domain: SAVISQKPSRDICQRGTSLTIQCQVDSQVTMMFWYRQQPGQSLTLIATANQGSEATYESGFVIDKFPISRPNLTFSTLTVSNMSPEDSSIYLCSVHTQGASTEAFFGQGTRLTVV.

The chain is built from TRBV5-1 and TRBJ2-3; 8 bases agree with TRBD2. CDR1 is SGHRS and CDR2 is YFSETQ in the germline V gene. The CDR3 loop spans 14 amino acids. The trim removed 5 bases at V and 5 bases at J, leaving 7 bases unmatched. The CDR3 sequence is CASRPNSGIDTQYF. For the CDR3, the DNA is TGCGCCAGCAGACCGAATAGCGGGATAGATACGCAGTATTTT.

The chain links TRBV6-2 or TRBV6-3 to TRBJ1-6; D not certain. Germline V CDR1 and CDR2: MNHEY, SVGEGT. Trimming removed 6 bases at V and 7 bases at J, with 13 bases between. CDR3 length: 14 amino acids. The CDR3 here is CASRSLGWNSPLHF. The CDR3 DNA reads as TGTGCCAGCAGGTCACTGGGTTGGAATTCACCCCTCCACTTT.

This clonotype was counted many times. The V and J genes are TRBV7-9 and TRBJ2-3, with 14 bases matching TRBD2. CDR1 and CDR2 from the germline V gene are SEHNR and FQNEAQ (reference sequence). This CDR3 has 16 residues. Trimming at V came to 6 bases and at J to 3 bases, leaving 5 bases not matched to a gene. For the CDR3, the DNA is TGTGCCAGCAGTCCGCGACTAGCGGGAGGGACAGATACGCAGTATTTT. Its translation is CASSPRLAGGTDTQYF.

In this sample, this clonotype turned up a few times. Possible read error: a much larger clone is one base away. The gene calls are TRBV7-2 and TRBJ1-5; maybe TRBD1 (5 bases). This CDR3 has 14 amino acids. Trimming pared 5 bases from V and 10 bases from J, leaving 18 bases between. The germline V gene has CDR1 SGHTA and CDR2 FQGNSA. The CDR3 here is CASSDGDYNRPQHF. DNA of the CDR3: TGTGCCAGCAGCGATGGGGACTACAATCGACCCCAGCATTTT.

The gene calls are TRBV6-1 and TRBJ2-7; 11 nucleotides match TRBD2. J lost 6 bases, V lost 5 bases, and 9 bases had no gene match. Germline V lookup: CDR1 MNHNS, CDR2 SASEGT. The CDR3 extends over 15 amino acids. The CDR3: CASSPLAGGPLEQYF. CDR3 in DNA: TGTGCCAGCAGTCCCCTAGCGGGAGGACCTCTCGAGCAGTACTTC.

The chain couples TRBV6-5 to TRBJ1-5; 8 bases fit TRBD1. This CDR3 comprises 14 residues. CDR1 is MNHEY, CDR2 SVGAGI, per germline. V was clipped by 6 bases and J by 5 bases; unmatched bases: 6. CDR3 sequence reads: CASSRQGSHQPQHF. Written as DNA, the CDR3 is TGTGCCAGCAGCAGACAGGGGTCTCATCAGCCCCAGCATTTT.

This sequence joins TRBV6-5 and TRBJ2-3; 11 bases match TRBD2. Looked up from germline, CDR1 is MNHEY and CDR2 is SVGAGI. V lost 6 bases and J lost 3; bases outside the gene matches: 8. CDR3 length: 16 amino acids. The CDR3 loop reads CASSFIAGGTTDTQYF. CDR3 DNA: TGTGCCAGCAGCTTCATAGCGGGGGGGACGACAGATACGCAGTATTTT.

The chain links TRBV20-1 to TRBJ1-1; no clear D. CDR1 DFQATT and CDR2 SNEGSKA come from the germline V gene (reference sequence). The CDR3 consists of 13 residues. V was cut by 3 bases and J by 11 bases, with 19 bases left in between. The CDR3 is CSASGPGPLVAFF. DNA of the CDR3: TGCAGTGCTAGCGGCCCCGGGCCCCTGGTGGCTTTCTTT.

This chain links TRBV27 with TRBJ2-7, with TRBD1 identical over 8 bases. The CDR3 sequence is 14 residues long. The V gene end was trimmed by 5 bases and the J gene end by 5 bases; junction bases not matched to a gene: 8. Germline CDR1 is MNHEY and CDR2 is SMNVEV (reference sequence). The CDR3 bases are TGTGCCAGCAGTGCCCGGACAGGGAGCAACGAGCAGTACTTC. It yields the protein CASSARTGSNEQYF.

V is TRBV27 and J is TRBJ2-3, with D perhaps matching TRBD1 (7 bases). Trimming stripped 5 bases from V and 4 bases from J, with 19 bases between. Germline values: CDR1 MNHEY, CDR2 SMNVEV (reference sequence). This CDR3 is built from 16 residues. The CDR3 loop reads CASSVNQGGRSDTQYF. Written as DNA, the CDR3 is TGTGCCAGCAGTGTAAACCAGGGGGGCCGATCAGATACGCAGTATTTT.

This clonotype was counted many times. The chain carries TRBV3-1 and TRBJ2-5, with D perhaps matching TRBD1 or TRBD2 (5 bases each). V was cut by 1 base and J by 2 bases, with 11 bases left in between. Germline V gene lookup returns CDR1 LGHDT and CDR2 YNNKEL (reference sequence). The CDR3 length is 15 residues. The CDR3 DNA follows: TGTGCCAGCAGCCAAGTTGGGGGAATACAAGAGACCCAGTACTTC. Encoded protein: CASSQVGGIQETQYF.

The chain combines TRBV5-6 with TRBJ2-7; 14 nucleotides align to TRBD2. This CDR3 comprises 18 residues. Germline V gives CDR1 SGHDT, CDR2 YYEEEE. With V trimmed by 4 bases and J by 3 bases, 12 bases remained unmatched. DNA for the CDR3: TGTGCCAGCAGCGAGGGACTAGCGGGAGTTTCCTTTTTCTACGAGCAGTACTTC. It translates to CASSEGLAGVSFFYEQYF.

This chain links TRBV12-3 or TRBV12-4 with TRBJ1-1; D is ambiguous. This CDR3 contains 13 residues. Trimming stripped 5 bases from V and 1 base from J, with 8 bases between. The CDR3 reads CASSEAGNTEAFF. The CDR3 bases are TGTGCCAGCAGTGAGGCGGGGAACACTGAAGCTTTCTTT.

This chain uses TRBV27 with TRBJ2-7; 9 bases align to TRBD1. This CDR3 spans 13 amino acids. V dropped 5 bases and J dropped 3; count of bases not matched to a gene: 2. Germline loops: CDR1 MNHEY, CDR2 SMNVEV (reference sequence). The CDR3 here is CASSDRGIYEQYF. The CDR3, as DNA: TGTGCCAGCAGTGACAGGGGGATCTACGAGCAGTACTTC.

This sequence joins TRBV5-1 and TRBJ1-6; D may be TRBD1 (5 bases). V lost 5 bases, J lost 6 bases, and 9 bases lay in between. Germline V CDR1 and CDR2: SGHRS, YFSETQ. The CDR3 contains 13 residues. DNA of the CDR3: TGCGCCAGCAGGGACATTTCTAATTCACCCCTCCACTTT. It is translated as CASRDISNSPLHF.

The chain couples TRBV29-1 to TRBJ2-3; D is ambiguous. Trimming removed 6 bases from V and 7 bases from J, with 23 bases in between. CDR1 is SQVTM and CDR2 is ANQGSEA in the germline V gene. The CDR3 sequence is 15 residues long. This chain's CDR3 is CSVGSSTLHGNTQYF. The CDR3 DNA reads TGCAGCGTCGGGTCTTCCACCCTACACGGAAATACGCAGTATTTT.

In this sample, this clonotype turned up once. The rearrangement links TRBV29-1 to TRBJ2-3, with TRBD2 matching 13 bases. The CDR3 spans 15 residues. CDR1 and CDR2 (germline): SQVTM, ANQGSEA. Trimming took 7 bases from V and 4 from J; bases not matched to a gene: 8. CDR3 sequence reads: CSGKTSGGLSDTQYF. The CDR3 DNA follows: TGCAGCGGGAAGACTAGCGGGGGGTTGTCAGATACGCAGTATTTT.

This chain's CDR3 is CASSLLPLQVNEQYF. CDR3 nucleotides: TGCGCCAGCAGCTTGCTACCTCTTCAAGTCAACGAGCAGTACTTC. The chain uses TRBV5-1 and TRBJ2-7; D gene ambiguous. The length of the CDR3 is 15 residues. V was pared by 1 base and J by 5 bases, with 16 bases between. Germline V gene sequence: CDR1 SGHRS, CDR2 YFSETQ.